Listed here is a single TCR beta chain. Its target antigen remains unknown. Base qualities are missing; no much larger clone stands one base away. These data are taken from a study of STAT5B mutations in CD4+ large granular lymphocyte leukemia (dated by TCRdb to 2021 to 2024). Regarding the complete study: Among the healthy controls, the CDR3 'QG' motif was associated with a particular HLA allele. The study compared the TCRbeta repertoires of patients with CD4+ T-cell large granular lymphocyte leukemia against those of healthy blood donors. The purity of purified fractions was confirmed by flow cytometry on FACSCanto II or FACSVerse to exceed 95% among lymphocytes. General findings and caveats noted by the study authors: Main leukemic clonotypes were private to each patient, although 20% to 30% appeared at low frequency in other patients' non-leukemic repertoires. The data were not HLA-matched, and the higher clonality in CD4+ T-LGLL than in CD8+ T-LGLL could be due to the relatively small sample size. Compared with healthy CD4+ repertoires, CD4-sorted patient repertoires appeared more clonal, and this difference remained even after the putative leukemic clones were removed. TRBV06-family usage was enriched among the top patient clones (8/27) compared with healthy controls (2/35).

The junction shows trimming of 0 bases on V and 1 base on J, plus 9 bases between the germline ends. The germline V gene gives CDR1 as SGDLS and CDR2 as YYNGEE. The CDR3 measures 15 amino acids from cysteine to phenylalanine. Of all the DNA, just the CDR3 is kept, 45 bases in frame from base 1. Buffy coats from over 35 blood donors, supplied by the Finnish Red Cross blood service, were used as healthy controls. All TCR-sequenced material derived from peripheral blood: patient blood samples and healthy donor buffy coats. Ficoll-Hypaque gradient centrifugation was used to isolate peripheral blood mononuclear cells. CD4+ cells were purified magnetically from the buffy coats of healthy controls. Genomic DNA was extracted with the Gentra Puregene Cell and Tissue kit and quantified on a Qubit 2.0 fluorometer. The immunoSEQ assay at survey resolution was applied to genomic DNA for sequencing of TCRbeta rearrangements. The original methods were these. In the TCR sequencing data, the lowest productive clonotype frequency that could be detected was 2.59 x 10-5. Only productive TCRbeta rearrangements, defined as complete and in-frame sequences, were included in the analyses. Simpson clonality, calculated in the immunoSEQ Analyzer version 3.0, was used as the measure of sample clonality. Clones were grouped by frequency into very rare, small, medium, large (1-20%) or hyperexpanded (>20%) categories. OLGA 1.2.3 estimated generation probabilities, VDJtools produced V-gene circos plots, VDJdb was queried for specificities, and GLIPH identified CDR3 motifs. TCRdb limited this immuneACCESS table to in-frame rearrangements with V and J called. A share of clones is missing; checked studies link under half to unresolved V genes, and the rest is unexplained. From that table come the V and J calls and clone size; the DNA was used to work out D and trimming. For this sample there are 40,000 to 45,000 clones; 81% appear just once. The ten largest clones take up about 3.6% of the sample.

The sequence is built from TRBV9 and TRBJ2-3; there is no confident call for the D gene. The specimen was CD4+ T cells from blood buffy coats. This clonotype was obtained from a human donor in good health. The DNA sequence reads TGTGCCAGCAGCGTAGCGGCACTGGGCACAGATACGCAGTATTTT. It is translated as CASSVAALGTDTQYF.